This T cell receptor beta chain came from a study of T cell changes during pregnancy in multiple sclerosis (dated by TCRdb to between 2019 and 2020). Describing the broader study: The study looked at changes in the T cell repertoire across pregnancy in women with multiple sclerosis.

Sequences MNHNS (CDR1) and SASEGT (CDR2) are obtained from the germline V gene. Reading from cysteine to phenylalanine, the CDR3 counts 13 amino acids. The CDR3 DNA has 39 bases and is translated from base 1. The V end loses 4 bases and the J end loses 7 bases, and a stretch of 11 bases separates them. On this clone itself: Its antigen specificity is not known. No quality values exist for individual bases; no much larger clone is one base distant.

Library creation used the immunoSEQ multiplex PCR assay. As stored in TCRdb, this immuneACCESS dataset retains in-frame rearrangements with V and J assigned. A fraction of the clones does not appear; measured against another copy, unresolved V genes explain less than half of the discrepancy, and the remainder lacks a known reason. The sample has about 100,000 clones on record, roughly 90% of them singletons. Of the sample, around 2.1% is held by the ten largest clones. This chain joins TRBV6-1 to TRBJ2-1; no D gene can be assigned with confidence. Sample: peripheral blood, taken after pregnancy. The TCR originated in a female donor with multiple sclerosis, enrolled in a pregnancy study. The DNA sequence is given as TGTGCCAGCAGTGCACGACTCCTTAATGAGCAGTTCTTC. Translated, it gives CASSARLLNEQFF.